Listed below are T cell receptor beta chains from one sample, sequenced in a study of T cell responses to AZD1222 COVID-19 vaccine. Assay used: immunoSEQ multiplex PCR; TCRdb lists only in-frame clones, some missing. The repertoire holds about 180,000 clones, with roughly nine tenths as singletons. The starting material was peripheral blood, obtained on day 0 of AZD1222 vaccination. The receptor set was obtained from an adult in good health. Both conserved end residues are part of each CDR3. Fields, in order: CDR3 length, D gene, J gene, clone size, V gene, CDR3 DNA, CDR3 protein. A D gene is named only where the DNA matches it firmly. Size tells how often a clone was seen (once, few, many) or the class of an expanded clone, and some rows leave it out.

len: 16; d_gene: -; j_gene: TRBJ2-7; abundance: -; v_gene: TRBV5-6; CDR3nt: TGTGCCAGCAGCTTGCTTGGGGGCGACTCTACCTACGAGCAGTACTTC; CDR3aa: CASSLLGGDSTYEQYF
len: 16; d_gene: -; j_gene: TRBJ2-3; abundance: -; v_gene: TRBV5-4; CDR3nt: TGTGCCAGCAGCCCCGTGGCAGATCCTAGCACAGATACGCAGTATTTT; CDR3aa: CASSPVADPSTDTQYF
len: 13; d_gene: -; j_gene: TRBJ2-3; abundance: -; v_gene: TRBV6-2/TRBV6-3; CDR3nt: TGTGCCAGCAGTTCCCCTAGCTCAGATACGCAGTATTTT; CDR3aa: CASSSPSSDTQYF
len: 15; d_gene: TRBD1; j_gene: TRBJ2-7; abundance: -; v_gene: TRBV5-1; CDR3nt: TGCGCCAGCAGCTTTACAGGGGTCAGCTCCTACGAGCAGTACTTC; CDR3aa: CASSFTGVSSYEQYF
len: 13; d_gene: -; j_gene: TRBJ2-1; abundance: -; v_gene: TRBV28; CDR3nt: TGTGCCAGCAGCCCAAGACGAGACAGCGAGCAGTTCTTC; CDR3aa: CASSPRRDSEQFF
len: 15; d_gene: -; j_gene: TRBJ1-1; abundance: -; v_gene: TRBV30; CDR3nt: TGTGCCTGGAATATACCCGGGAGAATGAACACTGAAGCTTTCTTT; CDR3aa: CAWNIPGRMNTEAFF
len: 18; d_gene: TRBD2; j_gene: TRBJ2-1; abundance: -; v_gene: TRBV7-7; CDR3nt: TGTGCCAGCAGCCCGCGACTAGCGGGGGGGCCGGGGTACAATGAGCAGTTCTTC; CDR3aa: CASSPRLAGGPGYNEQFF
len: 15; d_gene: -; j_gene: TRBJ1-3; abundance: few; v_gene: TRBV5-4; CDR3nt: TGTGCCAGCAGCTACACAGGGCGCTCTGGAAACACCATATATTTT; CDR3aa: CASSYTGRSGNTIYF
len: 15; d_gene: -; j_gene: TRBJ1-2; abundance: -; v_gene: TRBV5-6; CDR3nt: TGTGCCAGCAGCTTGGTTGGTCCAGGAATCTATGGCTACACCTTC; CDR3aa: CASSLVGPGIYGYTF
len: 14; d_gene: TRBD1; j_gene: TRBJ1-4; abundance: once; v_gene: TRBV5-1; CDR3nt: TGCGCCAGCAGCACCGGGACAGGGGGGGAAAAACTGTTTTTT; CDR3aa: CASSTGTGGEKLFF
len: 16; d_gene: TRBD2; j_gene: TRBJ2-2; abundance: -; v_gene: TRBV19; CDR3nt: TGTGCCAGTAGTTCCCCTGGGACTACCGGGACCGGGGAGCTGTTTTTT; CDR3aa: CASSSPGTTGTGELFF
len: 14; d_gene: TRBD2; j_gene: TRBJ2-5; abundance: -; v_gene: TRBV5-1; CDR3nt: TGCGCCAGCAGCCCGACGGGAGGACAAGAGACCCAGTACTTC; CDR3aa: CASSPTGGQETQYF
len: 19; d_gene: -; j_gene: TRBJ1-4; abundance: -; v_gene: TRBV7-9; CDR3nt: TGTGCCAGCAGCTCGACCGGGACACGTCTTCTATCAACTAATGAAAAACTGTTTTTT; CDR3aa: CASSSTGTRLLSTNEKLFF
len: 15; d_gene: -; j_gene: TRBJ2-2; abundance: -; v_gene: TRBV5-8; CDR3nt: TGTGCCAGCAGCTTTAGCGGTGACGGGGCCGGGGAGCTGTTTTTT; CDR3aa: CASSFSGDGAGELFF
len: 15; d_gene: TRBD1; j_gene: TRBJ1-6; abundance: -; v_gene: TRBV7-2; CDR3nt: TGTGCCAGCAGCCAACGTGGACAGGGAAGTTCACCCCTCCACTTT; CDR3aa: CASSQRGQGSSPLHF
len: 16; d_gene: TRBD2; j_gene: TRBJ2-7; abundance: -; v_gene: TRBV14; CDR3nt: TGTGCCAGCAGCCGCCGACCGGGACTAGCGGGGGTCGAGCAGTACTTC; CDR3aa: CASSRRPGLAGVEQYF
len: 16; d_gene: TRBD1; j_gene: TRBJ2-5; abundance: -; v_gene: TRBV25-1; CDR3nt: TGTGCCAGCAGTGCCCAAGGGGGCAGGGGGAGAGAGACCCAGTACTTC; CDR3aa: CASSAQGGRGRETQYF
len: 15; d_gene: -; j_gene: TRBJ1-1; abundance: -; v_gene: TRBV5-1; CDR3nt: TGCGCCAGCAGCGGGGGACGGGTAGCGAACACTGAAGCTTTCTTT; CDR3aa: CASSGGRVANTEAFF
len: 13; d_gene: TRBD1; j_gene: TRBJ1-2; abundance: -; v_gene: TRBV27; CDR3nt: TGTGCCAGCAAGTCGCAGGGGGTATATGGCTACACCTTC; CDR3aa: CASKSQGVYGYTF
len: 14; d_gene: -; j_gene: TRBJ2-1; abundance: -; v_gene: TRBV24-1; CDR3nt: TGTGCCACCAGTGGGCTAGCAAACTACAATGAGCAGTTCTTC; CDR3aa: CATSGLANYNEQFF
len: 13; d_gene: -; j_gene: TRBJ1-2; abundance: -; v_gene: TRBV29-1; CDR3nt: TGCAGCGTTGAGGCATGGTATAACTATGGCTACACCTTC; CDR3aa: CSVEAWYNYGYTF
len: 13; d_gene: -; j_gene: TRBJ1-6; abundance: -; v_gene: TRBV30; CDR3nt: TGTGCCTGGGACCGGGAGTCCCATTCACCCCTCCACTTT; CDR3aa: CAWDRESHSPLHF
len: 12; d_gene: -; j_gene: TRBJ1-4; abundance: -; v_gene: TRBV10-3; CDR3nt: TGTGCCATCAGTGAGTCGGGGGAAAAACTGTTTTTT; CDR3aa: CAISESGEKLFF
len: 14; d_gene: TRBD1; j_gene: TRBJ1-5; abundance: -; v_gene: TRBV6-2/TRBV6-3; CDR3nt: TGTGCCAGCAGCCCCGGGACAGGCTATCAGCCCCAGCATTTT; CDR3aa: CASSPGTGYQPQHF
len: 15; d_gene: -; j_gene: TRBJ1-5; abundance: -; v_gene: TRBV6-1; CDR3nt: TGTGCCAGCAGTGAGGCCGGGTCCCCGAATCAGCCCCAGCATTTT; CDR3aa: CASSEAGSPNQPQHF
len: 17; d_gene: -; j_gene: TRBJ2-2; abundance: -; v_gene: TRBV28; CDR3nt: TGTGCCAGCAGTTCTCCCGACGCGGGGAACAAACGGGGGGAGCTGTTTTTT; CDR3aa: CASSSPDAGNKRGELFF
len: 15; d_gene: TRBD2; j_gene: TRBJ2-7; abundance: -; v_gene: TRBV18; CDR3nt: TGTGCCAGCTCACCTGGGACTAGCGGGAGTAACGAGCAGTACTTC; CDR3aa: CASSPGTSGSNEQYF
len: 19; d_gene: -; j_gene: TRBJ1-6; abundance: -; v_gene: TRBV6-1; CDR3nt: TGTGCCAGCAGTGGACTGACCGCCACACCTAGCTCCTATAATTCACCCCTCCACTTT; CDR3aa: CASSGLTATPSSYNSPLHF
len: 13; d_gene: -; j_gene: TRBJ1-5; abundance: -; v_gene: TRBV18; CDR3nt: TGTGCCAGCTCACCAATGGGGGGTGAAGCCCAGCATTTT; CDR3aa: CASSPMGGEAQHF
len: 16; d_gene: -; j_gene: TRBJ1-2; abundance: -; v_gene: TRBV12-5; CDR3nt: TGTGCTAGTGGTTTGGTATCGCCCGGGCGGTTCTATGGCTACACCTTC; CDR3aa: CASGLVSPGRFYGYTF
len: 14; d_gene: -; j_gene: TRBJ1-2; abundance: once; v_gene: TRBV7-9; CDR3nt: TGTGCCAGCAGCTTAGGAACAGGGACCCGATCAGGCACCTTC; CDR3aa: CASSLGTGTRSGTF
len: 15; d_gene: TRBD1; j_gene: TRBJ1-5; abundance: -; v_gene: TRBV30; CDR3nt: TGTGCCTGGAGTCGGGGACAGGTCTTTGATCAGCCCCAGCATTTT; CDR3aa: CAWSRGQVFDQPQHF
len: 16; d_gene: TRBD1; j_gene: TRBJ1-1; abundance: -; v_gene: TRBV15; CDR3nt: TGTGCCACCAGCAGGGGAACAGGGGGCTTTAACACTGAAGCTTTCTTT; CDR3aa: CATSRGTGGFNTEAFF
len: 17; d_gene: TRBD1; j_gene: TRBJ1-1; abundance: -; v_gene: TRBV5-4; CDR3nt: TGTGCCAGCAGTCTCAGGGGGGGACGGGGTATATCCTCTGAAGCTTTCTTT; CDR3aa: CASSLRGGRGISSEAFF
len: 13; d_gene: -; j_gene: TRBJ1-2; abundance: -; v_gene: TRBV4-3; CDR3nt: TGCGCCAGCAGCCAAGTCGAGGGTAATGGCTACACCTTC; CDR3aa: CASSQVEGNGYTF
len: 15; d_gene: TRBD2; j_gene: TRBJ2-3; abundance: -; v_gene: TRBV19; CDR3nt: TGTGCCAGTAGTCGTAGCGGGCAGCTTGCAGATACGCAGTATTTT; CDR3aa: CASSRSGQLADTQYF
len: 14; d_gene: -; j_gene: TRBJ1-1; abundance: once; v_gene: TRBV27; CDR3nt: TGTGCCAGCAGTAAGGGAGGGGAGAACACTGAAGCTTTCTTT; CDR3aa: CASSKGGENTEAFF
len: 14; d_gene: TRBD1; j_gene: TRBJ1-4; abundance: few; v_gene: TRBV7-9; CDR3nt: TGTGCCAGCAGCCCGCGGACAGGGGGTGAAAAACTGTTTTTT; CDR3aa: CASSPRTGGEKLFF
len: 15; d_gene: TRBD2; j_gene: TRBJ2-7; abundance: -; v_gene: TRBV5-1; CDR3nt: TGCGCCAGCACCTCACGACTAGCGGGAGGGTACGAGCAGTACTTC; CDR3aa: CASTSRLAGGYEQYF
len: 13; d_gene: -; j_gene: TRBJ2-1; abundance: -; v_gene: TRBV10-2; CDR3nt: TGCGCCAGCAGTACCGACTTAGCTGGAGAGCAGTTCTTC; CDR3aa: CASSTDLAGEQFF
len: 14; d_gene: -; j_gene: TRBJ2-3; abundance: once; v_gene: TRBV27; CDR3nt: TGTGCCAGCAGTTTGGGACATCCAGCAGATACGCAGTATTTT; CDR3aa: CASSLGHPADTQYF
len: 15; d_gene: TRBD2; j_gene: TRBJ2-1; abundance: -; v_gene: TRBV9; CDR3nt: TGTGCCAGCAGCGTAGCTAGCGGGAGGGCGGATGAGCAGTTCTTC; CDR3aa: CASSVASGRADEQFF
len: 15; d_gene: -; j_gene: TRBJ1-3; abundance: -; v_gene: TRBV7-2; CDR3nt: TGTGCCAGCAGCTTAGCCGCGACAGCCAGAAACACCATATATTTT; CDR3aa: CASSLAATARNTIYF
len: 14; d_gene: TRBD1; j_gene: TRBJ1-1; abundance: few; v_gene: TRBV30; CDR3nt: TGTGCCTGGAGGCCACAGGGGGCGCAATCTGAAGCTTTCTTT; CDR3aa: CAWRPQGAQSEAFF
len: 15; d_gene: -; j_gene: TRBJ1-6; abundance: -; v_gene: TRBV27; CDR3nt: TGTGCCAGCAGTTCATCCCCTGGACGGTTCGAAACCCTCCACTTT; CDR3aa: CASSSSPGRFETLHF
len: 15; d_gene: -; j_gene: TRBJ1-1; abundance: -; v_gene: TRBV7-3; CDR3nt: TGTGCCAGCAGCTTAACGAGTGACAGGAGCGCTGAAGCTTTCTTT; CDR3aa: CASSLTSDRSAEAFF
len: 16; d_gene: -; j_gene: TRBJ2-7; abundance: -; v_gene: TRBV6-1; CDR3nt: TGTGCCAGCAGTGACCGCGGACAGCTACCCACCTACGAGCAGTACTTC; CDR3aa: CASSDRGQLPTYEQYF
len: 15; d_gene: -; j_gene: TRBJ2-2; abundance: -; v_gene: TRBV6-5; CDR3nt: TGTGCCAGCAATCTGAAAAACGCGAACACCGGGGAGCTGTTTTTT; CDR3aa: CASNLKNANTGELFF
len: 15; d_gene: -; j_gene: TRBJ1-1; abundance: -; v_gene: TRBV5-6; CDR3nt: TGTGCCAGCAGCTTGGCGAGCGGAACGAACACTGAAGCTTTCTTT; CDR3aa: CASSLASGTNTEAFF